Given below is one TCR beta chain in context. This entry comes from a study of Ad26.COV2.S vaccination and SARS-CoV-2 variants. The treatment: some 20 received Ad26.COV2.S at low or high dose, single or two shots; about 5 received placebo; per-sample allocation not given. Day 63 following the first vaccine or placebo injection was when the samples were taken. The repertoire was sequenced with immunoSEQ multiplex PCR; TCRdb's copy has only in-frame clones and lacks some. The sample records hundreds of thousands of clones, roughly 87% being singletons. This TCR came from a person aged 18 to 59 who received the Ad26.COV2.S COVID-19 vaccine or a placebo. Sequencing used peripheral blood, obtained in a trial of Ad26.COV2.S vaccine versus placebo.

CDR3 amino acids: CASSRRTSGPQYF. The CDR3 DNA reads as TGTGCCAGCAGTCGGCGGACTAGCGGGCCGCAGTATTTT. The chain is built from TRBV6-2 or TRBV6-3 and TRBJ2-3; 11 bases align to TRBD2. J was trimmed by 10 bases and V by 5 bases; bases with no gene match: 5. The germline V gene has CDR1 MNHEY and CDR2 SVGEGT. There are 13 residues in the CDR3.